This entry features one TCR beta chain sequence. The antigen is not known. The CDR3 sequence is 17 residues long. Germline assignment: CDR1 MDHEN and CDR2 SYDVKM. J gave up 3 bases and V 3 bases, and 12 bases lay outside the gene matches. PCR involved 60 Vbeta and 13 Jbeta primers. TCRdb's copy holds only in-frame clones and misses some; the assay was immunoSEQ multiplex PCR. The repertoire holds about 140,000 clones, with 70% to 85% as singletons. The data stem from a study of cytomegalovirus exposure and HLA in healthy donors. The study's findings and limits: A later analysis showed HLA-associated TCR beta chains outstripping equally common others in clonal expansion.

The sequencing input was PBMCs. The origin of this receptor is a woman in her forties in good health and CMV-seronegative. The chain couples TRBV28 to TRBJ2-7, with 9 bases lining up with TRBD1. This chain's CDR3 is CASSFVLSRDRVYEQYF. The CDR3 DNA reads as TGTGCCAGCAGTTTTGTACTTAGTCGGGACAGGGTCTACGAGCAGTACTTC. Full variable domain (remainder filled in from reference TRBV28 and TRBJ2-7): DVKVTQSSRYLVKRTGEKVFLECVQDMDHENMFWYRQDPGLGLRLIYFSYDVKMKEKGDIPEGYSVSREKKERFSLILESASTNQTSMYLCASSFVLSRDRVYEQYFGPGTRLTVT.